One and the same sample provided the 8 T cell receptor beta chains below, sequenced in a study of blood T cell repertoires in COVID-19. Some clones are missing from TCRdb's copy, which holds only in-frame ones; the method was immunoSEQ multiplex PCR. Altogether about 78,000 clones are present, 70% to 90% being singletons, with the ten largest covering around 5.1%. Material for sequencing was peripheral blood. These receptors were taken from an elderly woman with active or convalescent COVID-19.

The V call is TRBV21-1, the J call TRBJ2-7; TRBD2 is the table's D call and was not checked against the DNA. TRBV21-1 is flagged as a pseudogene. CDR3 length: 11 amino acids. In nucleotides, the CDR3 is TGTGCCAGCAACGAGGCAGACGAGCAGTACTTC. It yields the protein CASNEADEQYF.

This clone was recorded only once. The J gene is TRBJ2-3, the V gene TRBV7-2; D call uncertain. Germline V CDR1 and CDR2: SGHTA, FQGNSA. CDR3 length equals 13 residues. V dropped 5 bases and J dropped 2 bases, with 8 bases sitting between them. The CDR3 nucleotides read TGTGCCAGCAGCCCGCAGAACACAGATACGCAGTATTTT. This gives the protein CASSPQNTDTQYF.

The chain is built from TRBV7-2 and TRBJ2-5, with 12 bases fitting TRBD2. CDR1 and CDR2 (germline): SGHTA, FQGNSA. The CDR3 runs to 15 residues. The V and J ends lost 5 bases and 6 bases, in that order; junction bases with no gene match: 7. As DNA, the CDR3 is TGTGCCAGCAGCACCCGACTAGCGGGAGTTCAGACCCAGTACTTC. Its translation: CASSTRLAGVQTQYF.

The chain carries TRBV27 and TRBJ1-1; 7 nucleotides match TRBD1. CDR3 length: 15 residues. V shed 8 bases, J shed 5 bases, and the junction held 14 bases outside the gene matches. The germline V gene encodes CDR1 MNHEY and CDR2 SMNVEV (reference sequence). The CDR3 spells CASRNLDRVRTEAFF. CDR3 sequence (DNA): TGTGCCAGCCGTAACCTAGACAGGGTTCGAACTGAAGCTTTCTTT.

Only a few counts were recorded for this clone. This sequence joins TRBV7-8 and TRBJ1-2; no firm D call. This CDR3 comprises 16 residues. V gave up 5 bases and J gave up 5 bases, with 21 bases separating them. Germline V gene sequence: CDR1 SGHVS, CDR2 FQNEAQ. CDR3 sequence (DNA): TGTGCCAGCAGCACTCTAACTCCGGAGATTGGGTATGGCTACACCTTC. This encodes CASSTLTPEIGYGYTF.

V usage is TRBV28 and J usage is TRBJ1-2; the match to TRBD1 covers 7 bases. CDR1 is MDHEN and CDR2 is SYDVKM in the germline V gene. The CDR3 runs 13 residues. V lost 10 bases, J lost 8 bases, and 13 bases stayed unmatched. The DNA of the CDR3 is TGTGCCACTGCAGGGGACAGAGGGGGCGGCTACACCTTC. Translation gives CATAGDRGGGYTF.

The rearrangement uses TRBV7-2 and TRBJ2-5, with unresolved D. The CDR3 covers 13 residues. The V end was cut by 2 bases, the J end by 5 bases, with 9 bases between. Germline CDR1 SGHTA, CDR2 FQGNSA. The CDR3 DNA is TGTGCCAGCAGCTTAAATAGTTTCGAGACCCAGTACTTC. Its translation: CASSLNSFETQYF. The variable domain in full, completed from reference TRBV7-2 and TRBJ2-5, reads GAGVSQSPSNKVTEKGKDVELRCDPISGHTALYWYRQSLGQGLEFLIYFQGNSAPDKSGLPSDRFSAERTGGSVSTLTIQRTQQEDSAVYLCASSLNSFETQYFGPGTRLLVL.

The CDR3 region is CATSDPPLQPGTINTGELFF. DNA for the CDR3: TGTGCCACCAGTGATCCGCCCCTTCAACCCGGGACAATTAACACCGGGGAGCTGTTTTTT. The rearrangement links TRBV24-1 to TRBJ2-2, with D possibly TRBD1 on 6 matching bases. The CDR3 is made up of 20 amino acids. Trimming cost V 3 bases and J 2 bases, with 24 bases left between them. Germline V gene sequence: CDR1 KGHDR, CDR2 SFDVKD.